The 7 T cell receptor beta chains below were found in one sample sequenced in a study of T cell responses to AZD1222 COVID-19 vaccine. Produced via immunoSEQ multiplex PCR; TCRdb's table is partial and in-frame only. Here the sample spans approximately 130,000 clones, around 85% being singletons. This sample comprised peripheral blood, obtained on day 0 of AZD1222 vaccination. These receptors were collected from an adult in good health.

This chain connects TRBV9 to TRBJ1-2; tentative D call: TRBD1 (6 bases). The length of the CDR3 is 16 residues. Germline V CDR1 and CDR2: SGDLS, YYNGEE. Trimming stripped 0 bases from V and 1 base from J, with 13 bases between. Here the CDR3 reads CASSVGLGARNYGYTF. The CDR3 DNA is TGTGCCAGCAGCGTAGGCCTGGGGGCTCGTAACTATGGCTACACCTTC.

The V call is TRBV30, the J call TRBJ1-3, with a possible D match to TRBD1 (5 bases). The V and J ends lost 8 bases and 1 base respectively, with 18 bases between them. The CDR3 covers 15 residues. From germline, CDR1 is GTSNPN and CDR2 SVGIG (reference sequence). This CDR3 reads CAGGMGLNSGNTIYF. The CDR3 DNA reads as TGTGCCGGTGGCATGGGGCTTAATTCTGGAAACACCATATATTTT. Using reference TRBV30 and TRBJ1-3 for the parts outside the CDR3, the full variable domain is SQTIHQWPATLVQPVGSPLSLECTVEGTSNPNLYWYRQAAGRGLQLLFYSVGIGQISSEVPQNLSASRPQDRQFILSSKKLLLSDSGFYLCAGGMGLNSGNTIYFGEGSWLTVV.

J is TRBJ2-2 and V is TRBV7-2; 7 nucleotides match TRBD1. Germline values: CDR1 SGHTA, CDR2 FQGNSA. The CDR3 runs 15 residues. J was trimmed by 6 bases and V by 5 bases; bases with no gene match: 9. CDR3 loop: CASSLRQGGAGELFF. The DNA of the CDR3 is TGTGCCAGCAGCCTAAGACAGGGTGGGGCCGGGGAGCTGTTTTTT.

The genes are TRBV11-2 and TRBJ1-2, with D tentatively TRBD1 (5 bases). V was trimmed by 4 bases and J by 6 bases, leaving 9 bases between them. The CDR3 covers 12 residues. Germline CDR1 SGHAT, CDR2 FQNNGV. The CDR3, as DNA: TGTGCCAGCAGCTCTGAGGGGAATGGCTACACCTTC. Translating it yields CASSSEGNGYTF.

This clone was observed a single time. This sequence joins TRBV6-5 and TRBJ1-2; D might be TRBD1 (6 bases). Trimming took 4 bases from V and 7 from J, leaving 16 bases between them. Per the germline V gene, CDR1 is MNHEY and CDR2 is SVGAGI. The CDR3 is made up of 14 amino acids. The CDR3 loop reads CASSSDRGKAGYTF. CDR3 sequence (DNA): TGTGCCAGCAGTTCCGATAGGGGGAAGGCTGGCTACACCTTC.

This chain joins TRBV19 and TRBJ1-5, with no clear D. The germline V gene encodes CDR1 LNHDA and CDR2 SQIVND (reference sequence). V lost 7 bases, J lost 2 bases, and 6 bases lay in between. The CDR3 has 12 amino acids. The CDR3 sequence is CASMVRNQPQHF. CDR3 nucleotides: TGTGCCAGTATGGTGCGCAATCAGCCCCAGCATTTT.

The rearrangement joins TRBV6-6 to TRBJ2-4; D is uncertain. The germline CDR1 and CDR2 sequences are MNHNY and SVGAGI (reference sequence). V shed 2 bases and J shed 8 bases, with 10 bases lying between them. The CDR3 runs to 13 residues. The CDR3 loop is CASSYESVDIQYF. DNA for the CDR3: TGTGCCAGCAGTTACGAGAGCGTGGACATTCAGTACTTC.